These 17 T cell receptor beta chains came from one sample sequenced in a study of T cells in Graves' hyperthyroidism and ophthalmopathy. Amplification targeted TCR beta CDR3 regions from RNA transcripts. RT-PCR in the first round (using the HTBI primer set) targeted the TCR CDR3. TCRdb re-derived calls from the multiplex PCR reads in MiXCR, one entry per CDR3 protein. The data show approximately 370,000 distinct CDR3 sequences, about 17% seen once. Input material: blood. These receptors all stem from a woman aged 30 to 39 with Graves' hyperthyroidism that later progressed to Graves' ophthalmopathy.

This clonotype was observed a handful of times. DNA for the CDR3: TGCGCCAGCAGCGAAGGGGGCGTTACCCAGTACTTC. This encodes CASSEGGVTQYF. The chain employs TRBV5-1 and TRBJ2-5; 7 bases match TRBD1. This CDR3 region has 12 residues. CDR1 is SGHRS and CDR2 is YFSETQ in the germline V gene. V lost 4 bases, J lost 8 bases, and 5 bases stayed unmatched.

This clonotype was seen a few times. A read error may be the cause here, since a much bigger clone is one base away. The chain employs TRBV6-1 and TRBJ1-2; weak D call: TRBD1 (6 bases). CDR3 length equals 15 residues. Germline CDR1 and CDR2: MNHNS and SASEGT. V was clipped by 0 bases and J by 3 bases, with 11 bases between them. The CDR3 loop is CASSEARRTDYGYTF. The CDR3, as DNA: TGTGCCAGCAGTGAAGCTCGCCGGACAGACTATGGCTACACCTTC.

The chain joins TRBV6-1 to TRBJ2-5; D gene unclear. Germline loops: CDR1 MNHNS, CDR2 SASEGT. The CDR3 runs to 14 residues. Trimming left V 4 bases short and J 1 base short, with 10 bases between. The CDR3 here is CASSVSISQETQYF. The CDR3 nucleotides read TGTGCCAGCAGTGTATCGATTTCCCAAGAGACCCAGTACTTC.

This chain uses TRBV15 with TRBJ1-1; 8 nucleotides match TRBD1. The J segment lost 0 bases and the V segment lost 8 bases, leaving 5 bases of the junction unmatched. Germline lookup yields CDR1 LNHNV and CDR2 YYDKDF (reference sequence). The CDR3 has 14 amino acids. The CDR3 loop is CATRRDRMNTEAFF. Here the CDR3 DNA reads TGTGCCACCCGAAGGGACAGGATGAACACTGAAGCTTTCTTT.

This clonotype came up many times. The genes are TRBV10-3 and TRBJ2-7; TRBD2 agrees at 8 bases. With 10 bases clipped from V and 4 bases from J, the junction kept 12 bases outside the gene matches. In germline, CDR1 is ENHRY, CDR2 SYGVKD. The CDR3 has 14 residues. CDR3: CATSAGGGGYEQYF. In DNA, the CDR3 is TGTGCCACTTCGGCGGGGGGAGGGGGATACGAGCAGTACTTC.

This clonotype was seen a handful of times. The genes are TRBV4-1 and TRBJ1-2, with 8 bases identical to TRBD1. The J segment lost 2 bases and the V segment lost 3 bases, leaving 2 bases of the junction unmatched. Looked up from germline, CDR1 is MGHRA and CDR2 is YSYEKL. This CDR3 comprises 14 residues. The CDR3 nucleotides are TGCGCCAGCAGCCATAGGACAGGGAACTATGGCTACACCTTC. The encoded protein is CASSHRTGNYGYTF.

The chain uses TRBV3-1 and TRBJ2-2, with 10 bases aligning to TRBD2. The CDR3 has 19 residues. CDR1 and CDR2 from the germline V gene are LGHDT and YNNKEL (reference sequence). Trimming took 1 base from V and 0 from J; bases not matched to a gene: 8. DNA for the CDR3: TGTGCCAGCAGCCAAGGGCTAGCGGGGGCCATCGCGAACACCGGGGAGCTGTTTTTT. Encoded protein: CASSQGLAGAIANTGELFF. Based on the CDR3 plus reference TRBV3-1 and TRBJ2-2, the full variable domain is DTAVSQTPKYLVTQMGNDKSIKCEQNLGHDTMYWYKQDSKKFLKIMFSYNNKELIINETVPNRFSPKSPDKAHLNLHINSLELGDSAVYFCASSQGLAGAIANTGELFFGEGSRLTVL.

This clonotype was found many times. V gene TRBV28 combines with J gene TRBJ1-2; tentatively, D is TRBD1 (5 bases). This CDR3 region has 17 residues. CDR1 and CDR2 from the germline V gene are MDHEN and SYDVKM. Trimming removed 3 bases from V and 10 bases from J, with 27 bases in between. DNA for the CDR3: TGTGCCAGCAGTTTTTCGGGGGGAGCAACCGCGTACTCTTCCTACACCTTC. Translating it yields CASSFSGGATAYSSYTF.

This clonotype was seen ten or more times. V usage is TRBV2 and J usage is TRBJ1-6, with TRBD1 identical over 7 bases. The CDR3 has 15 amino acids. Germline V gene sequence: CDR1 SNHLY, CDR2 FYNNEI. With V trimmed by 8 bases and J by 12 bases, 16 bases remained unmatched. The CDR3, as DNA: TGTGCCAGCGATCCGGGACAGAAATTCAACGGACCCCTCCACTTT. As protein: CASDPGQKFNGPLHF.

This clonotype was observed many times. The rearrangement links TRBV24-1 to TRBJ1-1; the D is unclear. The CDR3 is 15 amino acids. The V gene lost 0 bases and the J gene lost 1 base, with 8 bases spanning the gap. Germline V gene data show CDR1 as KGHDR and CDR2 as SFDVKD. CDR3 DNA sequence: TGTGCCACCAGTGATTTGCGGGCGTCGAACACTGAAGCTTTCTTT. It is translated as CATSDLRASNTEAFF.

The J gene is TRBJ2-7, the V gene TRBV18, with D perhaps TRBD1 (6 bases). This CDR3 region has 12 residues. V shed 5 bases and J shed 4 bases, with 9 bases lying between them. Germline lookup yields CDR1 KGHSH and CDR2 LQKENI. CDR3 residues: CASSVQGYEQYV. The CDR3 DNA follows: TGTGCCAGCTCAGTACAGGGTTACGAGCAGTACGTC.

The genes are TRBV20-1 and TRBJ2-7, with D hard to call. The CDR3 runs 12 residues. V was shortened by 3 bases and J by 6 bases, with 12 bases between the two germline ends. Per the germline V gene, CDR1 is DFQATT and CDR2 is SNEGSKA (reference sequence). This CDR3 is CSASGSVGEQYF. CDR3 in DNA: TGCAGTGCTAGTGGCTCGGTCGGCGAGCAGTACTTC.

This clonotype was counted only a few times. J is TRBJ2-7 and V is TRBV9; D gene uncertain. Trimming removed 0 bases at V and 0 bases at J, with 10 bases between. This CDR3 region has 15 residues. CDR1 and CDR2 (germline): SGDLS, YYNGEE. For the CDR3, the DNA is TGTGCCAGCAGCGTAGGCGTGCTGACCTCCTACGAGCAGTACTTC. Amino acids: CASSVGVLTSYEQYF.

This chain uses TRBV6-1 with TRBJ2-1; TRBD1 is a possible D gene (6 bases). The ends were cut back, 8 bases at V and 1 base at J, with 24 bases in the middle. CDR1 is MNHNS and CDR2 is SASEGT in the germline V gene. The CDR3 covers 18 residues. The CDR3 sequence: CASSPKRGGQASYNEQFF. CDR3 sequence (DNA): TGTGCCAGCTCCCCCAAAAGAGGGGGACAAGCATCCTACAATGAGCAGTTCTTC.

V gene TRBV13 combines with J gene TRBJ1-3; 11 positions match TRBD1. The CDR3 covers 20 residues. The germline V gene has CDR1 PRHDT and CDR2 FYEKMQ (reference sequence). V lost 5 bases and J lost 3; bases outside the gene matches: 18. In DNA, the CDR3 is TGTGCCAGCAGCACGCCAATCCTCGGGACAGGGGGACCTGGTGGAAACACCATATATTTT. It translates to CASSTPILGTGGPGGNTIYF.

The CDR3 DNA is TGTGCCAGCAGCATAGGGACAGGGGGCTACTACGAGCAGTACTTC. This translates into CASSIGTGGYYEQYF. The rearrangement links TRBV7-2 to TRBJ2-7; 12 bases match TRBD1. The CDR3 loop spans 15 amino acids. CDR1 and CDR2 from the germline V gene are SGHTA and FQGNSA. The J segment lost 3 bases and the V segment lost 5 bases, leaving 5 bases of the junction unmatched.

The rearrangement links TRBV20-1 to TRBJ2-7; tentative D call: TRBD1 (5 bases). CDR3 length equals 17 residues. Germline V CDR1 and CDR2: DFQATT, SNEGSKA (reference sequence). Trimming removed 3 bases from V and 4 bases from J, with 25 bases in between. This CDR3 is CSARGRAGHLFPYEQYF. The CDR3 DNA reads TGCAGTGCTAGGGGTAGGGCAGGACACCTTTTTCCTTACGAGCAGTACTTC.